Listed below are T cell receptor beta chains from one sample, sequenced in a study of CD8 T cells in Susac syndrome. MiXCR was run by TCRdb on the immunoSEQ multiplex PCR reads, yielding one entry per CDR3 protein. This table has some 120,000 distinct CDR3 sequences, about 96% appearing once. What was sequenced was CD4+ T cells from PBMCs. Receptors were obtained from a human donor in good health. Both conserved end residues are trimmed from each CDR3. The order of the fields is D gene, J gene, V gene, CDR3 protein. The D gene is left open where the match is weak.

. | TRBJ2-5 | TRBV5-1 | ASRDGTTQETQY
TRBD1 | TRBJ1-5 | TRBV19 | ASSTPGQGRNQPQH
TRBD2 | TRBJ2-1 | TRBV3-1 | ASSQDLGLAGDEQF
TRBD2 | TRBJ2-7 | TRBV7-2 | ASSPGLAGPYEQY
. | TRBJ2-5 | TRBV2 | ASSEETQY
TRBD2 | TRBJ2-7 | TRBV28 | ASSRPPFGGEQY
. | TRBJ2-5 | TRBV9 | ASSFQYQETQY
. | TRBJ2-1 | TRBV3-1 | ASSHPSGAREQF
TRBD1 | TRBJ1-2 | TRBV5-1 | ASSPRQGEPSGYT
. | TRBJ1-1 | TRBV25-1 | ASSEYPNTEAF
. | TRBJ1-4 | TRBV7-9 | ASSYGGGREKLF
. | TRBJ1-4 | TRBV5-1 | ASSLDSGDEKLF
. | TRBJ2-3 | TRBV27 | ASSYGGSTQY
. | TRBJ2-1 | TRBV14 | ASSQAWTVSYNEQF
TRBD1 | TRBJ1-2 | TRBV29-1 | SVVPQGRGEGYGYT
. | TRBJ2-4 | TRBV5-1 | ASSLDVSGSLAKNIQY
TRBD1 | TRBJ2-2 | TRBV19 | ASSGQGAGELF
. | TRBJ2-5 | TRBV2 | ASSIEETQY
TRBD1 | TRBJ2-1 | TRBV3-1 | ASSQGRTGRVKKF
TRBD2 | TRBJ2-5 | TRBV6-5 | ASSYSYGRYQETQY
. | TRBJ2-6 | TRBV24-1 | ATMEATSGANVLT